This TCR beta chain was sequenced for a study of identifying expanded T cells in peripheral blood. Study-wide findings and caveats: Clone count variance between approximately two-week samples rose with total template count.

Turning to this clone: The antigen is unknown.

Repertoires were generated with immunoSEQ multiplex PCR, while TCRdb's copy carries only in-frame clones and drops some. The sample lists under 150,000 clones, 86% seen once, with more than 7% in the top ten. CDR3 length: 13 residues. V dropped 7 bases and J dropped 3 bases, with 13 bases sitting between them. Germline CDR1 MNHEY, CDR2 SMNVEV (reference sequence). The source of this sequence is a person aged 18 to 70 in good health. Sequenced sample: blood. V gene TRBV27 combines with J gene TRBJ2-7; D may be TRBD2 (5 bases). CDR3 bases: TGTGCCAGCACTCGACCGGGGTTCTACGAGCAGTACTTC. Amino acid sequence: CASTRPGFYEQYF.